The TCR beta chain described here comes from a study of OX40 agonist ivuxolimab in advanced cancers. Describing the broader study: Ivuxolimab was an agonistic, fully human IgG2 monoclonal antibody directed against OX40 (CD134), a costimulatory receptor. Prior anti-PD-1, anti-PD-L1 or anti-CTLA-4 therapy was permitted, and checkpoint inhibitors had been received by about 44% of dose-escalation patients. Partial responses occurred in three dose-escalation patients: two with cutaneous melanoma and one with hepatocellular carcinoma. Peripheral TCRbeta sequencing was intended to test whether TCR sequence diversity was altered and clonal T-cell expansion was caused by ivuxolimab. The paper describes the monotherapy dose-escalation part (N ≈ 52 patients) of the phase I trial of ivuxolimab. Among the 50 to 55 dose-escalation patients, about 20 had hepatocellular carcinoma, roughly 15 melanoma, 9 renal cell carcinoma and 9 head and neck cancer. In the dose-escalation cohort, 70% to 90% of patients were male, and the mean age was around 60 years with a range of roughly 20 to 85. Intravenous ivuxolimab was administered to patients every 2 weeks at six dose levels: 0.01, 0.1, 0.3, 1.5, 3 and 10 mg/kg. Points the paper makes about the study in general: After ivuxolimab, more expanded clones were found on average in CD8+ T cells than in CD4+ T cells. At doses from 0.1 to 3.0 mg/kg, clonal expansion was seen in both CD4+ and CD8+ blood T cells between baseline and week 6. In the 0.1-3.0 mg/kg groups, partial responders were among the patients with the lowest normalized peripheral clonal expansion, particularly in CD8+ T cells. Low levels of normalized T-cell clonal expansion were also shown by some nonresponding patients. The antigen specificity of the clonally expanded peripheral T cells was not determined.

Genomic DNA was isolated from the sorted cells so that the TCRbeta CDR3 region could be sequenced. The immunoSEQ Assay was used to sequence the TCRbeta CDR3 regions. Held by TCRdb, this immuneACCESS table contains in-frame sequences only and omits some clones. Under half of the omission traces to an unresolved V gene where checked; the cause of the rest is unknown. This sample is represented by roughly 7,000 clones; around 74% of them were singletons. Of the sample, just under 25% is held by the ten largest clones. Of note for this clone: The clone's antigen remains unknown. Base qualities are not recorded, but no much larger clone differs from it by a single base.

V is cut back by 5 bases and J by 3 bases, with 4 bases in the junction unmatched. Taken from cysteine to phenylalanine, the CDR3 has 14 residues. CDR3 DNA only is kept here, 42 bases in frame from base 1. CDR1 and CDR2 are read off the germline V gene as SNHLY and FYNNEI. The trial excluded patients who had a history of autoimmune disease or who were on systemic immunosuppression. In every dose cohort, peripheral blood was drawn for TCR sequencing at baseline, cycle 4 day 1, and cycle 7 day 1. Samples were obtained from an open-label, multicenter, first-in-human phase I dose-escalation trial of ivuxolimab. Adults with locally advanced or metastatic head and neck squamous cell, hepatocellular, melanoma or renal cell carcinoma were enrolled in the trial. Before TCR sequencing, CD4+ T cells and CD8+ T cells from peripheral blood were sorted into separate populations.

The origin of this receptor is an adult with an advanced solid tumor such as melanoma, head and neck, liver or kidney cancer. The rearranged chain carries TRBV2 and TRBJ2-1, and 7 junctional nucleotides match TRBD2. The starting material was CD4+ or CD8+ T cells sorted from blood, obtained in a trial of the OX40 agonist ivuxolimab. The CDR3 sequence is CASSPASGYNEQFF. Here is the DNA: TGTGCCAGCAGTCCGGCTAGCGGCTACAATGAGCAGTTCTTC. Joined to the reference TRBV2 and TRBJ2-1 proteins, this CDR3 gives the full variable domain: EPEVTQTPSHQVTQMGQEVILRCVPISNHLYFYWYRQILGQKVEFLVSFYNNEISEKSEIFDDQFSVERPDGSNFTLKIRSTKLEDSAMYFCASSPASGYNEQFFGPGTRLTVL.